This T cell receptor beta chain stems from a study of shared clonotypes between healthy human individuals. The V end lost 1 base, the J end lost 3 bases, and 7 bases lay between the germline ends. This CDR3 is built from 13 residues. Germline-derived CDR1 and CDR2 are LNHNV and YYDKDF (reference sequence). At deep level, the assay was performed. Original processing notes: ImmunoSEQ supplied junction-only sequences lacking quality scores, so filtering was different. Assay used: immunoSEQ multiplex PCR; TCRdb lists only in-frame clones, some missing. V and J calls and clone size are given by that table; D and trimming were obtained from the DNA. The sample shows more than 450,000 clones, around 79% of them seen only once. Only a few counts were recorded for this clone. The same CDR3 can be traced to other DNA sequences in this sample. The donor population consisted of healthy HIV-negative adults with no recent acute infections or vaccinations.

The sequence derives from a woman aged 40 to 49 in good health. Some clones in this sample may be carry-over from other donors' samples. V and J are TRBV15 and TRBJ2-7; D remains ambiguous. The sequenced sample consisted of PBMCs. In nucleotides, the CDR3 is TGTGCCACCAGCAGAGGGGCTGACTACGAGCAGTACTTC. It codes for CATSRGADYEQYF.